The table lists the clone carrying this T cell receptor beta chain with a few counts. Its antigen is not identified. The CDR3 contains 13 residues. V lost 5 bases and J lost 7, with 18 bases in between. CDR1 is DFQATT, CDR2 SNEGSKA, per germline (reference sequence). Individual cDNA molecules each received unique molecular identifiers attached to them. TCRdb recomputed calls from the 5' RACE reads with MiXCR, one row per CDR3 protein. This table holds approximately 19,000 distinct CDR3 sequences, around 5.9% found once. The data belong to a study of early T cells in non-severe SARS-CoV-2 infection. Study details: Sequenced material consisted of bulk RNA (from unsorted whole blood), and chains were unpaired. The study, taken as a whole, reports: Matches to VDJdb favored anti-spike CD8 responses and missed private and CD4 specificities.

Sequencing input: whole blood. The genes are TRBV20-1 and TRBJ2-7; the D call may be TRBD1 or TRBD2 (5 bases each). The origin of this receptor is an adult who was a healthcare worker with PCR-confirmed SARS-CoV-2 infection or an uninfected control (not recorded which). As DNA, the CDR3 is TGCAGTGCTTCCTTTCCCGGGACGAGGGAGCAGTACTTC. The encoded protein is CSASFPGTREQYF.